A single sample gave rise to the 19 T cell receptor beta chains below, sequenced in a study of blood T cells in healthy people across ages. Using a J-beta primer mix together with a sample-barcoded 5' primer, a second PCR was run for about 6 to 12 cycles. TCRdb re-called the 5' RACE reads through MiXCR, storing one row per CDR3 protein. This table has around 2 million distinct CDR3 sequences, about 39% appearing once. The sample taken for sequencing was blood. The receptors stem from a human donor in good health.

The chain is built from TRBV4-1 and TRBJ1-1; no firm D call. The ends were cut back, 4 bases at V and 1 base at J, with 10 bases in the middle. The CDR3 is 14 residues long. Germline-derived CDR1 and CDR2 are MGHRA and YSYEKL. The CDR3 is CASSPRHPNTEAFF. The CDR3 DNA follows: TGCGCCAGCAGCCCCAGACACCCGAACACTGAAGCTTTCTTT.

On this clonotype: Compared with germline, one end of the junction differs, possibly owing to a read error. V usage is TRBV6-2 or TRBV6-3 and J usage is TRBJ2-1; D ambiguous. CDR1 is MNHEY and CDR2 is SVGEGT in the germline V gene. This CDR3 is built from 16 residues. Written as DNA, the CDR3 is TGTGCCAGCGGTTACCGCCGTGGGATCTCCATCAATGAGCAGTTCTTC. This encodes CASGYRRGISINEQFF.

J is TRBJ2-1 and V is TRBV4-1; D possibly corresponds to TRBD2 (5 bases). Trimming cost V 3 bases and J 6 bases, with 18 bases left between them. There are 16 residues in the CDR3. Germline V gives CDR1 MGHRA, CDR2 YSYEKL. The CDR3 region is CASSQEDLAPPNEQFF. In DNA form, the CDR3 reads TGCGCCAGCAGCCAGGAGGATCTTGCTCCCCCCAATGAGCAGTTCTTC.

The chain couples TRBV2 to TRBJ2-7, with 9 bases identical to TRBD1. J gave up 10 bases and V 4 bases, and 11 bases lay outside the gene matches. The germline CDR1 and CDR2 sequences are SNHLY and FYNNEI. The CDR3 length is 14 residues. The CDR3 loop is CASSAQGADHGQYF. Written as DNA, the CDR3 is TGTGCCAGCAGTGCACAGGGGGCCGATCACGGACAGTACTTC.

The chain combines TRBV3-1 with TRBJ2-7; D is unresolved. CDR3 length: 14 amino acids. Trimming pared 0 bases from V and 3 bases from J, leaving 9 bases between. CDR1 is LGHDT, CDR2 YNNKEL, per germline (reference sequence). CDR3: CASSQDLQLYEQYF. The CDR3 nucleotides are TGTGCCAGCAGCCAAGATTTACAGCTCTACGAGCAGTACTTC.

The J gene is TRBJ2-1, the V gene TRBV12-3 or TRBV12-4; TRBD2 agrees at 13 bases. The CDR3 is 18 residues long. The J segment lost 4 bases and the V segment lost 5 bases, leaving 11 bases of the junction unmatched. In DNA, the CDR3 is TGTGCCAGCAGTCTCACACCGACTAGCGGGGGGCCTTACAATGAGCAGTTCTTC. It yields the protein CASSLTPTSGGPYNEQFF.

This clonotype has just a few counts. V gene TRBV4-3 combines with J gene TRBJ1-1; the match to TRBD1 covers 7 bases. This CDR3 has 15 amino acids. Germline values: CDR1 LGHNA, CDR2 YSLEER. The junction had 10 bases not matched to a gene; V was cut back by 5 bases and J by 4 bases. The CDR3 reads CASSAQDRVGTEAFF. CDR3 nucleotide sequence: TGCGCCAGCAGCGCACAAGACAGGGTCGGCACTGAAGCTTTCTTT.

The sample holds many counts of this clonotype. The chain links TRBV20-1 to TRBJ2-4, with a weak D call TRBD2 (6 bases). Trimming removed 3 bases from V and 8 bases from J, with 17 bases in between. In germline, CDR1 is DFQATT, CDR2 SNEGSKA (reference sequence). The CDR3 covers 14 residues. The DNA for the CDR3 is TGCAGTGCTAGTAGTATCGCGGGGAGTGACATTCAGTACTTC. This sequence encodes CSASSIAGSDIQYF.

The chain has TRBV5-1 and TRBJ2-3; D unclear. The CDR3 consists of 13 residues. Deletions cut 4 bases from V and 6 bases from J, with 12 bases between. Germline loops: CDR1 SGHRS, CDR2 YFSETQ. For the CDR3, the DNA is TGCGCCAGCAGCCCCCGTCGGTGGGATACGCAGTATTTT. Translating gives CASSPRRWDTQYF.

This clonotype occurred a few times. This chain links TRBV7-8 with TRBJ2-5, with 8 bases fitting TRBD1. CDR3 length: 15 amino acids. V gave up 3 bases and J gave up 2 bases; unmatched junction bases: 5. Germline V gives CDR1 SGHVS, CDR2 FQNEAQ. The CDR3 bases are TGTGCCAGCAGCTTCTCATACAGGGGGCAAGAGACCCAGTACTTC. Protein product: CASSFSYRGQETQYF.

The CDR3 spells CASSSTGVVAGGEQFF. The CDR3, as DNA: TGTGCCAGCAGCTCAACCGGGGTGGTAGCGGGGGGTGAGCAGTTCTTC. The rearrangement uses TRBV7-2 and TRBJ2-1, with 10 positions matching TRBD2. Germline lookup yields CDR1 SGHTA and CDR2 FQGNSA. CDR3 size: 16 residues. Losses at the gene ends were 4 bases for V and 9 bases for J; bases not matched to a gene: 12.

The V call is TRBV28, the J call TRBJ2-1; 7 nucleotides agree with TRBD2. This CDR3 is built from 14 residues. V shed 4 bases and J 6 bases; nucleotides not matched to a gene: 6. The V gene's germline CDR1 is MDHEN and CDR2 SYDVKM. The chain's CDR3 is CASSSPGGSNEQFF. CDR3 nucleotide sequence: TGTGCCAGCAGTTCCCCGGGGGGAAGCAATGAGCAGTTCTTC.

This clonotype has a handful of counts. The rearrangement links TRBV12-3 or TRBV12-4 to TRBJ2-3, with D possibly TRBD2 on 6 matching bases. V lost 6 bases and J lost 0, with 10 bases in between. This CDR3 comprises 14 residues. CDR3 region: CASRARGSTDTQYF. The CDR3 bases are TGTGCCAGCAGGGCCCGGGGGAGCACAGATACGCAGTATTTT.

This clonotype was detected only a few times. CDR3 region: CASTGILGNTEAFF. The CDR3 DNA reads TGTGCCAGCACCGGGATTTTGGGGAACACTGAAGCTTTCTTT. V usage is TRBV2 and J usage is TRBJ1-1; D unclear. Trimming stripped 7 bases from V and 1 base from J, with 13 bases between. CDR3 size: 14 residues. CDR1 is SNHLY, CDR2 FYNNEI, per germline.

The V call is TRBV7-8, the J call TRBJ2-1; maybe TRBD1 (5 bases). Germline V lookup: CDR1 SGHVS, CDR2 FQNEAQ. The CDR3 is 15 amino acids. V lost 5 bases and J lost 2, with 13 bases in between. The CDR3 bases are TGTGCCAGCAGCCCTAGGACACTTACCTACAATGAGCAGTTCTTC. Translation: CASSPRTLTYNEQFF.

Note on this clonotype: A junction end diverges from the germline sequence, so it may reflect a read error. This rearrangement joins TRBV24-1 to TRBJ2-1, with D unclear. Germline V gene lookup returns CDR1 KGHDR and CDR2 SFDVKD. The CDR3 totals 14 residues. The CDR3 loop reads CATSDQGSCNEQFF. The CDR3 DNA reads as TGTGCCACCAGTGATCAAGGCTCCTGCAATGAGCAGTTCTTC.

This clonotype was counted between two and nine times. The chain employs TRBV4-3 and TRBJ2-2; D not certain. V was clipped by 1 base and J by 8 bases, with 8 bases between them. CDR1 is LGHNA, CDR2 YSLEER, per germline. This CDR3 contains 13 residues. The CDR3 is CASSQGSWGELFF. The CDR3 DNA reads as TGCGCCAGCAGCCAAGGCTCGTGGGGGGAGCTGTTTTTT.

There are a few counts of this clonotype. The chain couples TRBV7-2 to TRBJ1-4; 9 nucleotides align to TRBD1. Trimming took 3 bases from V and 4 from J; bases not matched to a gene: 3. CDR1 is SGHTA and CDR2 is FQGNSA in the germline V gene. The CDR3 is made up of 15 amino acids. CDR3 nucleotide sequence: TGTGCCAGCAGCTTGGAGGGACAGGGTAATGAAAAACTGTTTTTT. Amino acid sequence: CASSLEGQGNEKLFF.

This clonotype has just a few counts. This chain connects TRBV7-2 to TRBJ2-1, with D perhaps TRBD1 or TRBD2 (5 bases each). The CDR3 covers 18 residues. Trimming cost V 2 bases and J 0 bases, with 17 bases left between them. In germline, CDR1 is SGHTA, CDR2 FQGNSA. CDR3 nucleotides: TGTGCCAGCAGCTTAAAGGGTGGGAGAGACAGCTCCTACAATGAGCAGTTCTTC. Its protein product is CASSLKGGRDSSYNEQFF.